This T cell receptor beta chain came from a study of blood T cell repertoires in COVID-19. Whole-study context: Samples of COVID-19 (acute and convalescent) were obtained from the United States, Italy and Spain. Nucleic acid was either cDNA or gDNA, and it came from T cells, B-cell-depleted T cells, or PBMCs.

Authors' data handling: Amplifying reference gene primers gave estimates of nucleated cell counts. Sequenced by immunoSEQ multiplex PCR; TCRdb stores in-frame clones only, minus some. V, J and clone size derive from that table, while D and trimming were established from the DNA sequence. The sample records about 210,000 clones, 84% being singletons. Seattle enrolled patients during active infection and tracked them longitudinally. Material for sequencing was peripheral blood. The TCR comes from a woman older than 75 with COVID-19, enrolled during active disease.

The CDR3 loop is CASSPRTGSTNEKLFF. CDR3 in DNA: TGTGCCAGCAGCCCCAGGACAGGGTCAACTAATGAAAAACTGTTTTTT. This sequence joins TRBV5-6 and TRBJ1-4, with TRBD1 matching 8 bases. The CDR3 runs 16 residues. Germline V CDR1 and CDR2: SGHDT, YYEEEE. J lost 0 bases, V lost 4 bases, and 5 bases had no gene match.